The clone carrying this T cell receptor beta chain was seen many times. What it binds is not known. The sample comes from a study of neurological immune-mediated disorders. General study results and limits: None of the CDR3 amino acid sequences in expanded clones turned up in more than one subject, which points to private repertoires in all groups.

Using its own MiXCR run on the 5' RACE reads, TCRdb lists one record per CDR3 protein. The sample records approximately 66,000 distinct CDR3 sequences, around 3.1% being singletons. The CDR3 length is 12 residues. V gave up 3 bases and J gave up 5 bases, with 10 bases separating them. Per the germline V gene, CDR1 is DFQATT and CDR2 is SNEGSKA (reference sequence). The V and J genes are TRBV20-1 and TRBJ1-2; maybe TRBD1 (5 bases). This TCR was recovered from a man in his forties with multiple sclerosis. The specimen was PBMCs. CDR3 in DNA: TGCAGTGCTAGGGTTGGGGGGTATGGCTACACCTTC. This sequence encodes CSARVGGYGYTF.